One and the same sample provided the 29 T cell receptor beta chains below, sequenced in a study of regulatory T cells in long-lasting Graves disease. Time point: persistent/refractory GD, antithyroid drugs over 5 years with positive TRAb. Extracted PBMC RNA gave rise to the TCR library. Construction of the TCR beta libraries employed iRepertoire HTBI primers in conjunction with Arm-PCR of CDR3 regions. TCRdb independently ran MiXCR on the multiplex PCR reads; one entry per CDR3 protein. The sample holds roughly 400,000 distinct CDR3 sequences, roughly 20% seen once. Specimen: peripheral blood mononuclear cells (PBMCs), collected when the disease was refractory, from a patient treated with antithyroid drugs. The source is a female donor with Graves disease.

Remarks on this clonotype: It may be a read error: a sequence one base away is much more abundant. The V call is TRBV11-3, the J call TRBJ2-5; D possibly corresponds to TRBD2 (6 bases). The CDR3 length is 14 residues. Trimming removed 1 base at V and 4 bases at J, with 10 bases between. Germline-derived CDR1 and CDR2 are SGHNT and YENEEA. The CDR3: CASSLVGSLETQYF. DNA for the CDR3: TGTGCCAGCAGCTTAGTCGGGAGTTTAGAGACCCAGTACTTC.

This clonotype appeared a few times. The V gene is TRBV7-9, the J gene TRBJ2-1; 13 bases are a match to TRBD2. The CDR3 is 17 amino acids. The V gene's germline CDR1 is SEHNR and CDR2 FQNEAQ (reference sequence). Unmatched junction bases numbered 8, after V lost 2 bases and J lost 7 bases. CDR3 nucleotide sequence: TGTGCCAGCAGCTTACATTCGGGACTAGCGGGATTTAATGAGCAGTTCTTC. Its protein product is CASSLHSGLAGFNEQFF.

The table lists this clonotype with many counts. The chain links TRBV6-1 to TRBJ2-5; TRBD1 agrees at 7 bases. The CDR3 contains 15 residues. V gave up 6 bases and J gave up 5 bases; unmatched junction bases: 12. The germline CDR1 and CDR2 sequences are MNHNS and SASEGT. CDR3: CASSSKGALGETQYF. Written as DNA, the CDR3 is TGTGCCAGCAGCTCTAAGGGGGCTTTGGGGGAGACCCAGTACTTC.

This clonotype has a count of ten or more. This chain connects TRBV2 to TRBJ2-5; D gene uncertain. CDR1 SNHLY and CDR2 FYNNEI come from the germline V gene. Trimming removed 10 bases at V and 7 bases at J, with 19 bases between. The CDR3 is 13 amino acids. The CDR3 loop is CATRRAADGTQYF. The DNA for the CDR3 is TGTGCCACCAGACGGGCGGCGGATGGGACCCAGTACTTC.

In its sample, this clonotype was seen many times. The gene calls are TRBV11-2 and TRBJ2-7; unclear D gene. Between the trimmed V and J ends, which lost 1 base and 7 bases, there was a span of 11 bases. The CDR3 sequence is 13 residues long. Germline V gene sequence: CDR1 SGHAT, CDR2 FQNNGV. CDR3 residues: CASSLASSWEQYF. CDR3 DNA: TGTGCCAGCAGCTTAGCCTCATCTTGGGAGCAGTACTTC.

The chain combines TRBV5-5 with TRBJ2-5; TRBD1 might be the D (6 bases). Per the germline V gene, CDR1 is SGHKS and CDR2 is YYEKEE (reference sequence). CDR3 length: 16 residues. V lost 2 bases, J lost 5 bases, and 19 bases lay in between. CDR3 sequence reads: CASSFQGHILGETQYF. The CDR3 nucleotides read TGTGCCAGCAGCTTCCAGGGACACATCTTAGGGGAGACCCAGTACTTC.

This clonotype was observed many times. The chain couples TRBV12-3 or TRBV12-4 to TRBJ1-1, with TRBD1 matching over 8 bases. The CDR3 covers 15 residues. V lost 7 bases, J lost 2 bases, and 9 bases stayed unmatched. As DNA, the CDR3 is TGTGCCAGCACCGCCCGGACAGGGTTAAACACTGAAGCTTTCTTT. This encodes CASTARTGLNTEAFF.

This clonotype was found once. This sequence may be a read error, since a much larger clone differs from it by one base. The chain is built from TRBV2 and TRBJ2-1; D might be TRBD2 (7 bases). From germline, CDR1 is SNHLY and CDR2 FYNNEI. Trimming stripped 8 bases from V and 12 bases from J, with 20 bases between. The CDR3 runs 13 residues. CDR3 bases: TGTGCCAGCGGCTCGGGACATCGCGGGGGGCAGTTCTTC. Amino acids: CASGSGHRGGQFF.

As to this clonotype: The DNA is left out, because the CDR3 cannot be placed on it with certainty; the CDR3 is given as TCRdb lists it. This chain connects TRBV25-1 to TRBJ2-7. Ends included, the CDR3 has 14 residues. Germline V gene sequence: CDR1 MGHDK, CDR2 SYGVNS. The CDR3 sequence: CASSVGQGSYEQHF.

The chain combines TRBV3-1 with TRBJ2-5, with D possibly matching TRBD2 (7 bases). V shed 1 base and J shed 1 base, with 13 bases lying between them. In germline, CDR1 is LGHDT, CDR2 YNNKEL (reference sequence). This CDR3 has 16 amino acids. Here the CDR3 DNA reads TGTGCCAGCAGCCAAGGTTGGGAGGGGGGCCAAGAGACCCAGTACTTC. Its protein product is CASSQGWEGGQETQYF.

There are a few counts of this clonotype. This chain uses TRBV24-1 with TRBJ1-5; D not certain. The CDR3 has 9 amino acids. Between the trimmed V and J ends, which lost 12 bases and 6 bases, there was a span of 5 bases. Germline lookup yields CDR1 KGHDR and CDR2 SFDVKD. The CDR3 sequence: CAPCQPQHF. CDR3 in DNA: TGTGCCCCGTGTCAGCCCCAGCATTTT.

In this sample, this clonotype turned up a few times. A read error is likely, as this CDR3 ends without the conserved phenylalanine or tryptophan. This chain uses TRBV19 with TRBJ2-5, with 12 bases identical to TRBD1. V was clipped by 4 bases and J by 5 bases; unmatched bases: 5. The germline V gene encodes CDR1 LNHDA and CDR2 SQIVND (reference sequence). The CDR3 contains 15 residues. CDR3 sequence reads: CASSTPGQGAETQYS. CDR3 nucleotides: TGTGCCAGTAGTACCCCGGGACAGGGGGCTGAGACCCAGTACTCC.

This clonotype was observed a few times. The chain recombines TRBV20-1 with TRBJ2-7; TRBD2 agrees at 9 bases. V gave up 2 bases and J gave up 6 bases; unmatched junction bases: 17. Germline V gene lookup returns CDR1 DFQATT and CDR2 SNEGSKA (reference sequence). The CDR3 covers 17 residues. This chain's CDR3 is CSARNPLGGREGCEQYF. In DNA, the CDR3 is TGCAGTGCTAGAAACCCGCTCGGTGGGCGGGAGGGCTGCGAGCAGTACTTC.

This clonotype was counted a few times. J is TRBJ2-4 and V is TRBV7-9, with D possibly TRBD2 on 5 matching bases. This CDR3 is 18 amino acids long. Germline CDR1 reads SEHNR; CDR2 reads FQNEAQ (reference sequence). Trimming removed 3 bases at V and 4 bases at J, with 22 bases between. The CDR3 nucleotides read TGTGCCAGCAGCTTTTGGGGAGTTTCTCAAGCGGCAAAAAACATTCAGTACTTC. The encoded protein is CASSFWGVSQAAKNIQYF.

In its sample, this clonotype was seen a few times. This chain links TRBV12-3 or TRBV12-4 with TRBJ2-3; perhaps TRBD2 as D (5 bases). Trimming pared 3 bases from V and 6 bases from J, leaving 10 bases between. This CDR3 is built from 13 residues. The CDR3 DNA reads TGTGCCAGCAGTTTCACCGGGGTCGATACGCAGTATTTT. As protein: CASSFTGVDTQYF.

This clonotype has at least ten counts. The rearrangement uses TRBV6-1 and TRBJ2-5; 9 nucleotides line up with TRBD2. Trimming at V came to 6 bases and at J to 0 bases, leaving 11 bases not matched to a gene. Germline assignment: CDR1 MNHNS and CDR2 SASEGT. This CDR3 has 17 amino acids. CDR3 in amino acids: CASSKGQTSGYQETQYF. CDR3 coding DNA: TGTGCCAGCAGCAAAGGACAGACTAGCGGATACCAAGAGACCCAGTACTTC.

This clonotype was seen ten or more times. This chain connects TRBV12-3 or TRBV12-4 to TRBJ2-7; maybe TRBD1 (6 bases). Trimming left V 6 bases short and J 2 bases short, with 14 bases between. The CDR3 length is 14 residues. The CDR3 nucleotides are TGTGCCAGCAGGTCCGGGACACAAACCTACGAGCAGTACTTC. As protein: CASRSGTQTYEQYF.

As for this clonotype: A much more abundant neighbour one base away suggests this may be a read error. The CDR3 loop reads CACSASGSYEQYF. DNA for the CDR3: TGTGCCTGCAGCGCAAGCGGTTCCTACGAGCAGTACTTC. The chain uses TRBV7-2 and TRBJ2-7; perhaps TRBD2 as D (5 bases). The germline V gene encodes CDR1 SGHTA and CDR2 FQGNSA. This CDR3 is 13 amino acids long. Combining the CDR3 with reference TRBV7-2 and TRBJ2-7 gives the whole variable domain GAGVSQSPSNKVTEKGKDVELRCDPISGHTALYWYRQSLGQGLEFLIYFQGNSAPDKSGLPSDRFSAERTGGSVSTLTIQRTQQEDSAVYLCACSASGSYEQYFGPGTRLTVT.

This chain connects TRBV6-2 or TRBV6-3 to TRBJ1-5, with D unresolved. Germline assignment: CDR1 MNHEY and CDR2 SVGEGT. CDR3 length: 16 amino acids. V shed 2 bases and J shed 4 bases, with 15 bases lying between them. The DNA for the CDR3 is TGTGCCAGCAGTTACGCCTCTAGGGAATCAAATCAGCCCCAGCATTTT. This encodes CASSYASRESNQPQHF.

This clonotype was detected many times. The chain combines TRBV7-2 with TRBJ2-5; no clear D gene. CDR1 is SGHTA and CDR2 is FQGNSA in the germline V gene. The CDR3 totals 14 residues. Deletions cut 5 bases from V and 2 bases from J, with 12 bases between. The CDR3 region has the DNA TGTGCCAGCAGCCTTGGGCTACCACAAGAGACCCAGTACTTC. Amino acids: CASSLGLPQETQYF.

The CDR3 spells CASSEFREGTEAFF. CDR3 nucleotide sequence: TGCGCCAGCAGTGAGTTCCGGGAGGGCACTGAAGCTTTCTTT. This chain joins TRBV10-1 and TRBJ1-1; unclear D gene. CDR1 is WNHNN, CDR2 SYGVQD, per germline (reference sequence). The CDR3 spans 14 residues. The V and J ends lost 1 base and 4 bases respectively, with 10 bases between them.

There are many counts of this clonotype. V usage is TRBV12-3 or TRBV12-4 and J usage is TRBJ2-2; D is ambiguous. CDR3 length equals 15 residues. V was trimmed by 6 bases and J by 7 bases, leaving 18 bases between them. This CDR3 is CASRRNVIAGGELFF. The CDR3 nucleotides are TGTGCCAGCAGAAGGAACGTTATAGCTGGCGGGGAGCTGTTTTTT.

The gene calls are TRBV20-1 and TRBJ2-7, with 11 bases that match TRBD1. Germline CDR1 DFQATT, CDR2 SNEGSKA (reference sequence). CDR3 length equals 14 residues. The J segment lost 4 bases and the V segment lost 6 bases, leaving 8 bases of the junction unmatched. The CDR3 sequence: CSAIPGQGGYEQYF. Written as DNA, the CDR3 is TGCAGTGCAATCCCGGGACAGGGGGGGTACGAGCAGTACTTC.

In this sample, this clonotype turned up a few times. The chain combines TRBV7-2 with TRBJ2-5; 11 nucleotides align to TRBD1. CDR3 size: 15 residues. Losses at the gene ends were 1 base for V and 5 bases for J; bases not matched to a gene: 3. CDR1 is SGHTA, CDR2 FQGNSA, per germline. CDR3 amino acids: CASSLGGQGAETQYF. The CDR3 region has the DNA TGTGCCAGCAGCTTAGGTGGACAGGGGGCGGAGACCCAGTACTTC.

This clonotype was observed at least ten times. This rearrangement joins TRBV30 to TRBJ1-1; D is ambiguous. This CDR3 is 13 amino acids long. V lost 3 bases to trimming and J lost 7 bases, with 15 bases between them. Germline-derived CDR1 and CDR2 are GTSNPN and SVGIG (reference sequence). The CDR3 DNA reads TGTGCCTGGAGCTACGTGAGACGGGGTGAAGCTTTCTTT. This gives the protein CAWSYVRRGEAFF.

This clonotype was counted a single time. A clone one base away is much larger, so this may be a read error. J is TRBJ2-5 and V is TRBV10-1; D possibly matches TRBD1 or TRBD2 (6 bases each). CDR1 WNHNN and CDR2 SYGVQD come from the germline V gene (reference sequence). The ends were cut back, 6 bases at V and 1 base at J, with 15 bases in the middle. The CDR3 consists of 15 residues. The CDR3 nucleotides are TGCGCCAGCAGCGCGGGACACGTGTCCCAAGAGACCCAGTACTTC. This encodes CASSAGHVSQETQYF.

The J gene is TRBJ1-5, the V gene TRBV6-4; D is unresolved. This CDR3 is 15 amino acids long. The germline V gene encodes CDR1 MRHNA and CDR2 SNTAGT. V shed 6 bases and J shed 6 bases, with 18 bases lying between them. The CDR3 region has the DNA TGTGCCAGCAGCCCCGGACTAATCCTCGGTCAGCCCCAGCATTTT. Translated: CASSPGLILGQPQHF.

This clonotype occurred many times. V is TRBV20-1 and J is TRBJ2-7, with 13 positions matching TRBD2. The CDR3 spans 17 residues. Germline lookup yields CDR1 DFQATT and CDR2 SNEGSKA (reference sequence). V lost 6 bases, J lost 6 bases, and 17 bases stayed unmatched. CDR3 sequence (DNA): TGCAGTGCCGATGGAGCGACCGAAGGACTAGCGGGAGTCGAGCAGTACTTC. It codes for CSADGATEGLAGVEQYF.

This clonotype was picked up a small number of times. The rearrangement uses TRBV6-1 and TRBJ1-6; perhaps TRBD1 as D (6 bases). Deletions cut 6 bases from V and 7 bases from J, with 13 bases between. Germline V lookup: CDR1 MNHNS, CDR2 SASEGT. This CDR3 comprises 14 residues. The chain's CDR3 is CASRPLTGNSPLHF. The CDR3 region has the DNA TGTGCCAGCAGACCATTAACAGGGAATTCACCCCTCCACTTT.